This TCR beta chain was found in a study of T cells in Graves' hyperthyroidism and ophthalmopathy. Germline V lookup: CDR1 MNHNS, CDR2 SASEGT. V was cut by 2 bases and J by 3 bases, with 8 bases left in between. This CDR3 is built from 13 residues. This clonotype showed up many times. Amplification of TCR beta CDR3 regions was performed using RNA transcripts as template. A first-round RT-PCR of the TCR CDR3 used the HTBI primer set. TCRdb itself ran the multiplex PCR reads through MiXCR, one entry per CDR3 protein. The sample includes almost 350,000 distinct CDR3 sequences, 18% seen only once; the top ten take less than 20%.

The sample taken for sequencing was blood. The chain is built from TRBV6-1 and TRBJ2-7; D not resolved. The TCR was taken from a woman aged 40 to 50 with Graves' ophthalmopathy. CDR3 DNA: TGTGCCAGCAGTGAATTTACCTTCTACGAGCAGTACTTC. Translated: CASSEFTFYEQYF.